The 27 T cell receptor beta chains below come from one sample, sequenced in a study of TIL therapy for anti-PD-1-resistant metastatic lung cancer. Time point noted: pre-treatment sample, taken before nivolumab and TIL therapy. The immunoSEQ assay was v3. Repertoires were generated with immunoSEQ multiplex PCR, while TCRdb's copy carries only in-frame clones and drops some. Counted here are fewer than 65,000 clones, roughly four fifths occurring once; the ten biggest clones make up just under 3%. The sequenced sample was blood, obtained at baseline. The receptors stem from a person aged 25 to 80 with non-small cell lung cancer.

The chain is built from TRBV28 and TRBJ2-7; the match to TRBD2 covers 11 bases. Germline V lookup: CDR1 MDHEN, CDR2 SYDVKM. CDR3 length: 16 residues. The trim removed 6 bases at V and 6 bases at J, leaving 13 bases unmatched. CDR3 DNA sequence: TGTGCCAGCAGAACCGCGCGGGCTAGCGGGGGGCGCGAGCAGTACTTC. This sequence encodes CASRTARASGGREQYF.

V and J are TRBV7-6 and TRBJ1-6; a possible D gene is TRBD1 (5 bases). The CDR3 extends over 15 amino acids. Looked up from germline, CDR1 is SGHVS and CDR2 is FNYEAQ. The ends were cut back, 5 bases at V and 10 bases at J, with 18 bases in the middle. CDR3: CASSPGDQGQSPLHF. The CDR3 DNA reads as TGTGCCAGCAGCCCGGGAGACCAGGGCCAGTCACCCCTCCACTTT.

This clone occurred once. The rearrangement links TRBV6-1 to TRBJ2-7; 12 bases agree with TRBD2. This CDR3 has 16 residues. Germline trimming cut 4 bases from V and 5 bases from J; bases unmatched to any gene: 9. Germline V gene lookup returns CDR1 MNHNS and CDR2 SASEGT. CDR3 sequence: CASSVGLAGGLNEQYF. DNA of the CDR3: TGTGCCAGCAGTGTGGGGCTAGCGGGAGGGTTGAACGAGCAGTACTTC.

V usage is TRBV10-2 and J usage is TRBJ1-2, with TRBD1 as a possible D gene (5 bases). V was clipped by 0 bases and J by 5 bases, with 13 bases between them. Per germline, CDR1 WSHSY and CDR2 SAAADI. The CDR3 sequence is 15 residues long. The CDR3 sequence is CASSESKGNTYGYTF. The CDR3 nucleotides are TGCGCCAGCAGTGAGTCGAAGGGGAATACGTATGGCTACACCTTC.

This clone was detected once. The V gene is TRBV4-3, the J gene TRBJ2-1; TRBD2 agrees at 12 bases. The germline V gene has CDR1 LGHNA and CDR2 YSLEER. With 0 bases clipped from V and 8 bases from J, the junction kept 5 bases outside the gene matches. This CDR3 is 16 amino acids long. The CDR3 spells CASSQESGLAGDEQFF. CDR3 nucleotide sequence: TGCGCCAGCAGCCAAGAGTCGGGACTAGCGGGCGATGAGCAGTTCTTC.

Here the CDR3 reads CASSADYSGNTIYF. The CDR3 DNA reads as TGTGCCAGCAGTGCCGACTACTCTGGAAACACCATATATTTT. The chain carries TRBV2 and TRBJ1-3; D is unclear. This CDR3 comprises 14 residues. V gave up 4 bases and J gave up 0 bases, with 7 bases separating them. Germline CDR1 reads SNHLY; CDR2 reads FYNNEI. Using reference TRBV2 and TRBJ1-3 for the parts outside the CDR3, the full variable domain is EPEVTQTPSHQVTQMGQEVILRCVPISNHLYFYWYRQILGQKVEFLVSFYNNEISEKSEIFDDQFSVERPDGSNFTLKIRSTKLEDSAMYFCASSADYSGNTIYFGEGSWLTVV.

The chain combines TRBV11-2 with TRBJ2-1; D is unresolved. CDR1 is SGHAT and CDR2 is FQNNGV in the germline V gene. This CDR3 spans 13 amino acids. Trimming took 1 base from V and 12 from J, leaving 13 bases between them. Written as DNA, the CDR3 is TGTGCCAGCAGCTTAGGGGCCGGGTATGGGCAGTTCTTC. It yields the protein CASSLGAGYGQFF.

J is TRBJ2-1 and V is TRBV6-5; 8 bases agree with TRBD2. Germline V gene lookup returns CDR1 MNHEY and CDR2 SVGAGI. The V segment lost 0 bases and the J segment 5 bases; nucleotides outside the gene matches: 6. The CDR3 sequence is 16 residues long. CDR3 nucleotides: TGTGCCAGCAGTTACTCGATTTCGGGAGGGGACAATGAGCAGTTCTTC. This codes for CASSYSISGGDNEQFF.

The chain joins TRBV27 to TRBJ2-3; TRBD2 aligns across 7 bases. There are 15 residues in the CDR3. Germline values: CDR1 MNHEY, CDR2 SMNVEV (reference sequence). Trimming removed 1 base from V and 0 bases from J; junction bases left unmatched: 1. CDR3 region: CASSLWEGSTDTQYF. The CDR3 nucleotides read TGTGCCAGCAGTTTATGGGAGGGTAGCACAGATACGCAGTATTTT.

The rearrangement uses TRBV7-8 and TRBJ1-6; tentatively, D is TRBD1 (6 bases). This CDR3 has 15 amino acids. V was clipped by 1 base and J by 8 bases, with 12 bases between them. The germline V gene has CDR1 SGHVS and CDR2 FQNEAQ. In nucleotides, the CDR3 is TGTGCCAGCAGCTTAGGTGAGGGGGAGGATTCACCCCTCCACTTT. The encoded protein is CASSLGEGEDSPLHF.

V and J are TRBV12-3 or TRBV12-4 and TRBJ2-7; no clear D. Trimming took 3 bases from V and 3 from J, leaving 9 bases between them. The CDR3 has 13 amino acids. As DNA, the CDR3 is TGTGCCAGCAGTTTTCGCAACCTCTACGAGCAGTACTTC. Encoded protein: CASSFRNLYEQYF.

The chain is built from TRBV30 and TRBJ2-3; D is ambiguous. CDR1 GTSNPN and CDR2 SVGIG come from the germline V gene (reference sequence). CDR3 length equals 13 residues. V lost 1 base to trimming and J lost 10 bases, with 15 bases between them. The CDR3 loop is CAWSALDPAAQYF. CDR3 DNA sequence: TGTGCCTGGAGTGCTCTCGACCCGGCCGCGCAGTATTTT. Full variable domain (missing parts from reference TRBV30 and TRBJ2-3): SQTIHQWPATLVQPVGSPLSLECTVEGTSNPNLYWYRQAAGRGLQLLFYSVGIGQISSEVPQNLSASRPQDRQFILSSKKLLLSDSGFYLCAWSALDPAAQYFGPGTRLTVL.

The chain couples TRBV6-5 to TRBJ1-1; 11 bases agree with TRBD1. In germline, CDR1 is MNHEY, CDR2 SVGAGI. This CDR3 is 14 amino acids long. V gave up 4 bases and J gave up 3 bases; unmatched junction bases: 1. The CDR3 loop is CASSSGQGDTEAFF. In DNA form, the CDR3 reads TGTGCCAGCAGTTCGGGACAGGGGGACACTGAAGCTTTCTTT.

The CDR3 nucleotides are TGTGCCAGCAGCTTAGGTGCACAGGGTTTTCACGAGCAGTACTTC. Amino acids: CASSLGAQGFHEQYF. V is TRBV7-2 and J is TRBJ2-7, with D possibly TRBD1 on 6 matching bases. The germline V gene has CDR1 SGHTA and CDR2 FQGNSA. The CDR3 runs 15 residues. Trimming pared 1 base from V and 5 bases from J, leaving 15 bases between.

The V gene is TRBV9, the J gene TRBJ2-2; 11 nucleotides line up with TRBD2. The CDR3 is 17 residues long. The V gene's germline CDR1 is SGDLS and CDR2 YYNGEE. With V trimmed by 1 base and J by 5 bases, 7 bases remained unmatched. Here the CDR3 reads CASSVSLAGAETGELFF. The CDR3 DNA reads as TGTGCCAGCAGCGTATCACTAGCGGGGGCGGAGACCGGGGAGCTGTTTTTT.

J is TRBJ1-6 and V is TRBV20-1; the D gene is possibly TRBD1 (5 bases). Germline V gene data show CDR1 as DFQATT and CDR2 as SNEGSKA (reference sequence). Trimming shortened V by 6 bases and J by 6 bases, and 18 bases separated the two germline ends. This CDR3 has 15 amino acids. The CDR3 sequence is CSASPRQNINSPLHF. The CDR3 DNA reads TGCAGTGCAAGTCCGAGACAGAACATTAATTCACCCCTCCACTTT.

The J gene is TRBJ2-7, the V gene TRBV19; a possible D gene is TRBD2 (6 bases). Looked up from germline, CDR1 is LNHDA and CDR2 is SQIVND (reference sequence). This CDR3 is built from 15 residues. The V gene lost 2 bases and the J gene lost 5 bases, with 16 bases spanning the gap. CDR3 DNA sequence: TGTGCCAGTAGTATACGCGGGGAACCGAACGACGAGCAGTACTTC. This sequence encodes CASSIRGEPNDEQYF.

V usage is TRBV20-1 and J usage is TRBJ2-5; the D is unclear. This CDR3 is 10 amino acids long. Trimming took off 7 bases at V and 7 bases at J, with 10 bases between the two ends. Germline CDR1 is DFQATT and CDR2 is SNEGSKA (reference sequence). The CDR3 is CSVGFGTQYF. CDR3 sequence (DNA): TGCAGTGTGGGTTTTGGGACCCAGTACTTC.

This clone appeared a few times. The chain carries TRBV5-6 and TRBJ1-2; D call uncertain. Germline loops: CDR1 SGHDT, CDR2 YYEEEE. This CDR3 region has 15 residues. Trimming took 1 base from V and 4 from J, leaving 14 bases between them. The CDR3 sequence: CASSLRTVLSYGYTF. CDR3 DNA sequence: TGTGCCAGCAGCTTGAGAACAGTTTTATCCTATGGCTACACCTTC.

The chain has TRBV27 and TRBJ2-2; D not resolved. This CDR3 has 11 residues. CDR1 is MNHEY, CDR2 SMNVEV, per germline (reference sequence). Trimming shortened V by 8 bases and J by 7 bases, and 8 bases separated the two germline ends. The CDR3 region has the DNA TGTGCCAGCTTAGGCGGCGGGGAGCTGTTTTTT. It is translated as CASLGGGELFF.

The CDR3 is CASSLRGKSYEQYF. The CDR3 coding sequence is TGCGCCAGCAGCTTAAGGGGGAAGAGCTACGAGCAGTACTTC. The chain has TRBV5-1 and TRBJ2-7, with D perhaps TRBD1 (6 bases). Germline V gene lookup returns CDR1 SGHRS and CDR2 YFSETQ. CDR3 length: 14 amino acids. Trimming cost V 2 bases and J 3 bases, with 12 bases left between them. Filled out from reference TRBV5-1 and TRBJ2-7, the complete variable domain reads KAGVTQTPRYLIKTRGQQVTLSCSPISGHRSVSWYQQTPGQGLQFLFEYFSETQRNKGNFPGRFSGRQFSNSRSEMNVSTLELGDSALYLCASSLRGKSYEQYFGPGTRLTVT.

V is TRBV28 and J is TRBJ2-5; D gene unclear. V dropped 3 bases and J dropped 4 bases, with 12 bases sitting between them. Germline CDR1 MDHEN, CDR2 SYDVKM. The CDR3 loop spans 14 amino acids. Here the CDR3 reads CASSFRQDGETQYF. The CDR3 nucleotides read TGTGCCAGCAGTTTCCGGCAGGACGGAGAGACCCAGTACTTC.

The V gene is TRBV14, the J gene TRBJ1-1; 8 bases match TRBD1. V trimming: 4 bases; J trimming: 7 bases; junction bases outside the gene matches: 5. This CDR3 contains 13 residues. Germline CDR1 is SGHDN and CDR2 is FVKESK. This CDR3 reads CASSRNRGGEAFF. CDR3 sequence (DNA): TGTGCCAGCAGCCGCAACAGGGGGGGTGAAGCTTTCTTT.

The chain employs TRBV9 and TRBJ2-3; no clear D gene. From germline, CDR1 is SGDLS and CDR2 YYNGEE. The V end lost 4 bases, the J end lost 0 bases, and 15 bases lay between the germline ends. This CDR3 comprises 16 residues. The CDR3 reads CASSSSDRASTDTQYF. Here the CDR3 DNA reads TGTGCCAGCAGCTCCTCCGATAGGGCTAGCACAGATACGCAGTATTTT.

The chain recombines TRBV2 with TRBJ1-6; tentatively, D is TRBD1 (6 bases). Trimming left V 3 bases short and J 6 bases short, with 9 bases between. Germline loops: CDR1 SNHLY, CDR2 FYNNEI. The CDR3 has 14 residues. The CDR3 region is CASSDEGGNSPLHF. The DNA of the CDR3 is TGTGCCAGCAGTGACGAGGGGGGTAATTCACCCCTCCACTTT. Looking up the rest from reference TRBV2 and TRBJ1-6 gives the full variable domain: EPEVTQTPSHQVTQMGQEVILRCVPISNHLYFYWYRQILGQKVEFLVSFYNNEISEKSEIFDDQFSVERPDGSNFTLKIRSTKLEDSAMYFCASSDEGGNSPLHFGNGTRLTVT.

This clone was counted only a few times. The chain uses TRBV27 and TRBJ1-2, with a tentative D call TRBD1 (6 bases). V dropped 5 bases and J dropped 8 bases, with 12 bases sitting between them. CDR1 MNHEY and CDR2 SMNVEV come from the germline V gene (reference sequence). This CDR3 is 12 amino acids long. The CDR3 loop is CASSTGSRGYTF. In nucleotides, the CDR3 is TGTGCCAGCAGTACAGGGTCTCGAGGCTACACCTTC.

This CDR3 reads CASRGQGRDQPQHF. The CDR3 region has the DNA TGTGCCAGCAGGGGACAGGGGCGGGATCAGCCCCAGCATTTT. The chain links TRBV28 to TRBJ1-5, with 10 bases identical to TRBD1. CDR1 is MDHEN and CDR2 is SYDVKM in the germline V gene. The trim removed 6 bases at V and 5 bases at J, leaving 4 bases unmatched. The CDR3 totals 14 residues.